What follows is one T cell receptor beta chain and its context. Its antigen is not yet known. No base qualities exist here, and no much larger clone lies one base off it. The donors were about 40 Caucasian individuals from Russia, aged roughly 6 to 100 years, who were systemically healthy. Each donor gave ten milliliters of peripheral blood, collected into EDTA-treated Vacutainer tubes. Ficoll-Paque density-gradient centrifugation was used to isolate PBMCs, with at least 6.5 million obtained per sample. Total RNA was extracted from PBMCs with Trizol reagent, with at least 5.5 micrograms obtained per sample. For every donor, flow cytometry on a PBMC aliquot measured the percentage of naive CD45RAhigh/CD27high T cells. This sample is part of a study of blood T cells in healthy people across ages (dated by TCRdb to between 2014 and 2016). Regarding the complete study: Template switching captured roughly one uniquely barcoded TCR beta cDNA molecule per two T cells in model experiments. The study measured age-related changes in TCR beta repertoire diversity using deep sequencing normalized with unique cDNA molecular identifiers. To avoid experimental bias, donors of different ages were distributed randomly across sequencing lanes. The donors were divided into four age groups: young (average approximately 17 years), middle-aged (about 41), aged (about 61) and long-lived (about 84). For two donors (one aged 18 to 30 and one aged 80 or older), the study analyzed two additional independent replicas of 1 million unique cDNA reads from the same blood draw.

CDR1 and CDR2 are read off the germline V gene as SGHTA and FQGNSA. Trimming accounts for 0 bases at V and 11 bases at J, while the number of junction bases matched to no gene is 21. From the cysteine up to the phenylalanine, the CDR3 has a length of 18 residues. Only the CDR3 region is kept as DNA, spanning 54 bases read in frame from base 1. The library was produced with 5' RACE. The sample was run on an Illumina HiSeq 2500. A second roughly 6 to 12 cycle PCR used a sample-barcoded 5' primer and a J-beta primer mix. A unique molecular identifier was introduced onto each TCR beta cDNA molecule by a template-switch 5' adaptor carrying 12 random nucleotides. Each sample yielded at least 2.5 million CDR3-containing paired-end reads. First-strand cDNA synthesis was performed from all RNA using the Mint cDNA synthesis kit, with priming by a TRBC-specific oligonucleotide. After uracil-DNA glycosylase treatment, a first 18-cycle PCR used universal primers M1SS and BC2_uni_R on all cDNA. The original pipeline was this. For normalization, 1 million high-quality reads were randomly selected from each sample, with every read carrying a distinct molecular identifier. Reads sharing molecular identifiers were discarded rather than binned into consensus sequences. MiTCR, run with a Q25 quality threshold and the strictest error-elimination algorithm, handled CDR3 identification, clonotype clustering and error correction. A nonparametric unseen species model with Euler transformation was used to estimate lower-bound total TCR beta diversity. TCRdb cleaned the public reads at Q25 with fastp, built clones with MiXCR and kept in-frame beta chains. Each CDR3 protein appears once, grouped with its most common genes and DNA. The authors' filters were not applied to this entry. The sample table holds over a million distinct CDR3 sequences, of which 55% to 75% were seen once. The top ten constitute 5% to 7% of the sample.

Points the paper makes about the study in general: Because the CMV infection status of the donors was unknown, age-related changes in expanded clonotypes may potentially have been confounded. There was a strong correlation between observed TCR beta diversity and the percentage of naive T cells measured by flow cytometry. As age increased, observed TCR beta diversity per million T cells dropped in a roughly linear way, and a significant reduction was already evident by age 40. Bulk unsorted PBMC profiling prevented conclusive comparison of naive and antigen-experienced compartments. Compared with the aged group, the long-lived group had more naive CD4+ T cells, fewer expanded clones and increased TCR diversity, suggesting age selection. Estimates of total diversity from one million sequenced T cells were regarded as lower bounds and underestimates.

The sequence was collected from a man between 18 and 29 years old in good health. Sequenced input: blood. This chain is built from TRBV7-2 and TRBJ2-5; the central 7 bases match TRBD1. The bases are TGTGCCAGCAGCTTAGCCCTATACAGGGGCCGGTCCTACAATGAGCAGTACTTC. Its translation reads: CASSLALYRGRSYNEQYF.